The sequence of this TCR beta chain was determined in a study of cytomegalovirus exposure and HLA in healthy donors. Study conclusions and caveats: As was reported, the classifier diagnosed cytomegalovirus status with high specificity and sensitivity. Productive rates of about 90% or about 30% were seen for most TCR beta V segments in an earlier analysis. Many donors carried some public TCRs, although rarity characterized most TCR sequences.

Use of 60 Vbeta and 13 Jbeta primers characterized the PCR. Measured with immunoSEQ multiplex PCR; TCRdb has only the in-frame clones, and not every one. Among more than 85,000 clones listed, more than 60% were seen once. The CDR3 covers 13 residues. Looked up from germline, CDR1 is MNHNS and CDR2 is SASEGT. V gave up 8 bases and J gave up 3 bases, with 11 bases separating them. This clone was recorded a few times. Its target is unknown. This TCR came from a man younger than 45 in good health and CMV-seronegative. The specimen was PBMCs. The rearrangement links TRBV6-1 to TRBJ1-5; no firm D call. The CDR3 loop reads CASRGENNQPQHF. The DNA of the CDR3 is TGTGCCAGCCGGGGAGAAAACAATCAGCCCCAGCATTTT.